Included here is one TCR beta chain sequence, with context. This specimen belongs to a study of blood T cell repertoires in COVID-19. Repertoires were generated with immunoSEQ multiplex PCR, while TCRdb's copy carries only in-frame clones and drops some. Of 150,000 to 200,000 clones listed, approximately 95% are singletons. This TCR was recovered from a woman aged 60-70 years with COVID-19, enrolled during active disease. Sample: peripheral blood.

The DNA of the CDR3 is TGTGCCAGCAGCTTAGTACGAGCCACCGGGGAGCTGTTTTTT. Its translation is CASSLVRATGELFF. This rearrangement joins TRBV11-1 to TRBJ2-2; D is ambiguous. Per the germline V gene, CDR1 is SGHAT and CDR2 is FQDESV (reference sequence). This CDR3 is built from 14 residues. Trimming cost V 1 base and J 4 bases, with 7 bases left between them.